These 19 T cell receptor beta chains were all obtained from the same sample, sequenced in a study of cytotoxic CD8 clonotypes in ibrutinib-treated CLL. Produced via immunoSEQ multiplex PCR; TCRdb's table is partial and in-frame only. The repertoire holds about 250,000 clones, with 70% as singletons. The source material was PBMCs, sampled after 24 months of ibrutinib treatment. These receptors were obtained from a human donor with chronic lymphocytic leukemia.

This clone was observed once. This same CDR3 is encoded by further DNA sequences in the sample. The chain couples TRBV18 to TRBJ2-3, with 8 bases aligning to TRBD2. The CDR3 contains 13 residues. CDR1 and CDR2 (germline): KGHSH, LQKENI. V lost 3 bases and J lost 4; bases outside the gene matches: 0. Here the CDR3 DNA reads TGTGCCAGCTCACCCGGGGGGGCAGATACGCAGTATTTT. As protein: CASSPGGADTQYF.

Only one count was recorded for this clone. The rearrangement links TRBV18 to TRBJ2-7, with 8 bases aligning to TRBD2. Unmatched junction bases numbered 3, after V lost 2 bases and J lost 0 bases. Looked up from germline, CDR1 is KGHSH and CDR2 is LQKENI. The CDR3 runs to 15 residues. The CDR3 spells CASSPISGSSYEQYF. CDR3 DNA sequence: TGTGCCAGCTCACCAATAAGCGGGAGCTCCTACGAGCAGTACTTC. Full variable domain (missing parts from reference TRBV18 and TRBJ2-7): NAGVMQNPRHLVRRRGQEARLRCSPMKGHSHVYWYRQLPEEGLKFMVYLQKENIIDESGMPKERFSAEFPKEGPSILRIQQVVRGDSAAYFCASSPISGSSYEQYFGPGTRLTVT.

This clone occurred once. This rearrangement joins TRBV21-1 to TRBJ2-1; the D call TRBD2 from the table was never checked on the DNA. TRBV21-1 represents a pseudogene. This CDR3 comprises 15 residues. The CDR3 loop reads CASSKSFSGRGKQFF. The CDR3 bases are TGTGCCAGCAGCAAATCTTTTAGCGGGAGAGGAAAGCAGTTCTTC.

This clone was seen a few times. The chain combines TRBV27 with TRBJ1-2; D is unresolved. This CDR3 is 14 amino acids long. Trimming took 4 bases from V and 4 from J, leaving 13 bases between them. The germline V gene encodes CDR1 MNHEY and CDR2 SMNVEV (reference sequence). In nucleotides, the CDR3 is TGTGCCAGCAGTTGGCGAGCAGGCAGCTATGGCTACACCTTC. Amino acids: CASSWRAGSYGYTF.

The chain recombines TRBV10-3 with TRBJ1-5; 7 bases align to TRBD1. Trimming cost V 5 bases and J 3 bases; bases outside gene matches: 7. The CDR3 extends over 15 amino acids. Germline V gives CDR1 ENHRY, CDR2 SYGVKD. CDR3 DNA: TGTGCCATCAGTAGGGACAGTGCCTCCAATCAGCCCCAGCATTTT. Encoded protein: CAISRDSASNQPQHF.

This sequence joins TRBV27 and TRBJ2-2, with D uncertain. V was trimmed by 3 bases and J by 6 bases, leaving 17 bases between them. In germline, CDR1 is MNHEY, CDR2 SMNVEV (reference sequence). This CDR3 contains 16 residues. The CDR3 sequence is CASSLGGHSAAGELFF. The DNA for the CDR3 is TGTGCCAGCAGTTTGGGTGGGCATTCAGCAGCCGGGGAGCTGTTTTTT.

This chain links TRBV7-3 with TRBJ2-2; a possible D gene is TRBD1 (6 bases). The CDR3 length is 14 residues. Germline values: CDR1 SGHTA, CDR2 FQGTGA. V lost 1 base and J lost 4, with 7 bases in between. In nucleotides, the CDR3 is TGTGCCAGCAGCTTAATGGGGGCCACCGGGGAGCTGTTTTTT. Translated, it gives CASSLMGATGELFF.

This sequence joins TRBV29-1 and TRBJ2-5, with 9 nucleotides matching TRBD2. V trimming: 8 bases; J trimming: 5 bases; junction bases outside the gene matches: 6. Germline V CDR1 and CDR2: SQVTM, ANQGSEA. This CDR3 is built from 12 residues. The CDR3 spells CSLREGGETQYF. CDR3 bases: TGCAGCTTGCGGGAGGGGGGGGAGACCCAGTACTTC.

The chain has TRBV5-4 and TRBJ2-2; 7 bases map to TRBD1. J gave up 4 bases and V 7 bases, and 10 bases lay outside the gene matches. The CDR3 is 15 amino acids. Germline CDR1 reads SGHNT; CDR2 reads YYREEE (reference sequence). This CDR3 reads CASSKVGQITGELFF. Written as DNA, the CDR3 is TGTGCCAGCTCAAAGGTGGGACAGATCACCGGGGAGCTGTTTTTT.

The chain is built from TRBV4-3 and TRBJ2-7; TRBD2 agrees at 14 bases. From germline, CDR1 is LGHNA and CDR2 YSLEER. This CDR3 has 16 residues. V trimming: 4 bases; J trimming: 3 bases; junction bases outside the gene matches: 5. The CDR3: CASSRGLAGGFYEQYF. The CDR3 region has the DNA TGCGCCAGCAGCCGCGGACTAGCGGGAGGTTTCTACGAGCAGTACTTC.

The gene calls are TRBV27 and TRBJ2-3; possible D gene TRBD1, 6 bases. The germline V gene has CDR1 MNHEY and CDR2 SMNVEV (reference sequence). This CDR3 has 16 amino acids. V shed 3 bases and J shed 0 bases, with 13 bases lying between them. The CDR3 is CASSFVRGYSTDTQYF. The CDR3 DNA reads as TGTGCCAGCAGTTTTGTCAGGGGATATAGCACAGATACGCAGTATTTT.

The chain recombines TRBV28 with TRBJ2-7; D possibly uses TRBD1 or TRBD2 (5 bases each). This CDR3 region has 13 residues. Trimming left V 3 bases short and J 3 bases short, with 9 bases between. CDR1 is MDHEN, CDR2 SYDVKM, per germline. Written as DNA, the CDR3 is TGTGCCAGCAGTTTTGAGGGGTTCTACGAGCAGTACTTC. It yields the protein CASSFEGFYEQYF.

Turning to this clone: This specimen includes other DNA sequences encoding the same CDR3. The V and J genes are TRBV9 and TRBJ2-1, with D possibly TRBD1 on 5 matching bases. The CDR3 runs to 15 residues. The germline V gene has CDR1 SGDLS and CDR2 YYNGEE. V was shortened by 0 bases and J by 0 bases, with 7 bases between the two germline ends. The CDR3: CASSVGGTSYNEQFF. CDR3 in DNA: TGTGCCAGCAGCGTAGGGGGCACCTCCTACAATGAGCAGTTCTTC.

The chain combines TRBV2 with TRBJ2-7; tentative D call: TRBD1 (5 bases). V was pared by 4 bases and J by 6 bases, with 13 bases between. This CDR3 is built from 13 residues. Germline-derived CDR1 and CDR2 are SNHLY and FYNNEI. The CDR3 protein is CASSAQGESEQYF. CDR3 coding DNA: TGTGCCAGCAGTGCCCAGGGTGAGTCCGAGCAGTACTTC.

V usage is TRBV9 and J usage is TRBJ2-1; a weak D match, TRBD1 (6 bases). Trimming shortened V by 3 bases and J by 2 bases, and 24 bases separated the two germline ends. The CDR3 has 19 amino acids. Germline CDR1 SGDLS, CDR2 YYNGEE. The DNA for the CDR3 is TGTGCCAGCAGCGCCTTCCTGGGACAACCCGTAGAACCCTACAATGAGCAGTTCTTC. This sequence encodes CASSAFLGQPVEPYNEQFF.

This sequence joins TRBV9 and TRBJ1-2; 12 nucleotides align to TRBD1. The CDR3 totals 16 residues. CDR1 SGDLS and CDR2 YYNGEE come from the germline V gene. The V gene end was trimmed by 0 bases and the J gene end by 5 bases; junction bases not matched to a gene: 5. Written as DNA, the CDR3 is TGTGCCAGCAGCGTAGCTGGGGACAGGGGGCTTTATGGCTACACCTTC. This codes for CASSVAGDRGLYGYTF.

The J gene is TRBJ2-5, the V gene TRBV6-5; D gene uncertain. The CDR3 is 15 residues long. Germline loops: CDR1 MNHEY, CDR2 SVGAGI. V dropped 0 bases and J dropped 1 base, with 9 bases sitting between them. CDR3 sequence: CASSYSTAVQETQYF. The CDR3, as DNA: TGTGCCAGCAGTTACTCGACTGCTGTCCAAGAGACCCAGTACTTC.

The chain carries TRBV5-1 and TRBJ2-3, with D unclear. CDR3 length: 15 amino acids. The germline V and J ends were trimmed by 4 bases and 0 bases, with 12 bases remaining between them. Germline lookup yields CDR1 SGHRS and CDR2 YFSETQ. The CDR3, as DNA: TGCGCCAGCAGCCGCAGTGGCTCCAGCACAGATACGCAGTATTTT. Its translation is CASSRSGSSTDTQYF.

This clone was picked up a small number of times. This chain joins TRBV28 and TRBJ1-3, with a possible D match to TRBD1 (5 bases). The CDR3 extends over 13 amino acids. Trimming left V 7 bases short and J 2 bases short, with 9 bases between. Germline V lookup: CDR1 MDHEN, CDR2 SYDVKM. The CDR3 protein is CASKAGPGNTIYF. DNA of the CDR3: TGTGCCAGCAAGGCGGGGCCTGGAAACACCATATATTTT.